This T cell receptor (beta chain) comes out of a study of OX40 agonist ivuxolimab in advanced cancers. This CDR3 comprises 16 residues. J was trimmed by 7 bases and V by 1 base; bases with no gene match: 8. Per the germline V gene, CDR1 is SGHRS and CDR2 is YFSETQ. Generated by immunoSEQ multiplex PCR, the TCRdb table keeps only in-frame clones and is missing some. The sample gives about 31,000 clones, roughly 80% of which show up once; about 22% is in the top ten. The chain combines TRBV5-1 with TRBJ2-5; 12 nucleotides line up with TRBD1. The sample here was CD4+ or CD8+ T cells sorted from blood, taken in a trial of the OX40 agonist ivuxolimab. The receptor was isolated from an adult with an advanced solid tumor such as melanoma, head and neck, liver or kidney cancer. The CDR3 coding sequence is TGCGCCAGCAGCTTGTCCGGGACAGGGGGCGCCGGGACCCAGTACTTC. Amino acid sequence: CASSLSGTGGAGTQYF.